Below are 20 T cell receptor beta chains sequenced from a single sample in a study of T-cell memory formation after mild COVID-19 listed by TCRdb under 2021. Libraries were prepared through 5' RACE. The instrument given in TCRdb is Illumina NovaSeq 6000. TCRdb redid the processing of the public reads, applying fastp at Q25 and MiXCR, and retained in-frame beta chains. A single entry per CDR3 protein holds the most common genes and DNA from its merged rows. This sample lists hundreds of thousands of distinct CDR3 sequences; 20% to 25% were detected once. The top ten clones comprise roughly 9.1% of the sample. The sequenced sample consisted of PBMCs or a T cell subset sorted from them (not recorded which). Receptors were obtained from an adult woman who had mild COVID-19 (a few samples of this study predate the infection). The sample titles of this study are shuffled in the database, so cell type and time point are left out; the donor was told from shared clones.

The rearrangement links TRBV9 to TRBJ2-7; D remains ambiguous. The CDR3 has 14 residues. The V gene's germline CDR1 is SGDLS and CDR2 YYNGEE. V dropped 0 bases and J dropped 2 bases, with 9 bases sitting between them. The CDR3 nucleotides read TGTGCCAGCAGCGTAGAAGCGACGGCCTACGAGCAGTACTTC. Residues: CASSVEATAYEQYF.

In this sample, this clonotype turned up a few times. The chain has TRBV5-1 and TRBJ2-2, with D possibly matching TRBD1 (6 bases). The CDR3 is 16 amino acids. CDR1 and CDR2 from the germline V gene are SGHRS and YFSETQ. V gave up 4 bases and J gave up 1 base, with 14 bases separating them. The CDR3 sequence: CASSENPGQNTGELFF. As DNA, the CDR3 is TGCGCCAGCAGCGAGAATCCGGGACAGAACACCGGGGAGCTGTTTTTT.

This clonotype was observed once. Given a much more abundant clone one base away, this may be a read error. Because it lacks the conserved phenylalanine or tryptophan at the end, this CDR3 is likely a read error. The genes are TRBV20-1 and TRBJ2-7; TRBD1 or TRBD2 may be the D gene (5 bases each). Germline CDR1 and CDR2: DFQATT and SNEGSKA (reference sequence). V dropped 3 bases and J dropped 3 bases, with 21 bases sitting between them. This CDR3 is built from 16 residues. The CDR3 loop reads CSASLGGRASGYEQYY. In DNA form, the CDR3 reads TGCAGTGCTAGTCTTGGGGGTAGGGCCAGCGGCTACGAGCAGTACTAC.

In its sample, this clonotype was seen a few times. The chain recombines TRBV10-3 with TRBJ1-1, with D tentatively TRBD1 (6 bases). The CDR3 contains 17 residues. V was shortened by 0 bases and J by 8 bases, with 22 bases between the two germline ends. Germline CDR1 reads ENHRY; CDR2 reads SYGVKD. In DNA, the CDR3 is TGTGCCATCAGTGAGTCCCTCGTTACAGGGATGGTTTGGGAAGCTTTCTTT. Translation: CAISESLVTGMVWEAFF.

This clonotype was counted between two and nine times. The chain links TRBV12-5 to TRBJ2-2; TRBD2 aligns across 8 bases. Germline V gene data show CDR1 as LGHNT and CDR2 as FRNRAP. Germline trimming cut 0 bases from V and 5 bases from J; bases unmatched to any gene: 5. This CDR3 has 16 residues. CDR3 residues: CASGLVMAGGTGELFF. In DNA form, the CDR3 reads TGTGCTAGTGGTTTGGTAATGGCGGGAGGTACCGGGGAGCTGTTTTTT.

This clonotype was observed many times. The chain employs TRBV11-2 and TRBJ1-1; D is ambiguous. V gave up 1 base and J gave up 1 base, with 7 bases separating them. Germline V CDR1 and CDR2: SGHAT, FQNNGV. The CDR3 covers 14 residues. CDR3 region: CASSLGSANTEAFF. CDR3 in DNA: TGTGCCAGCAGCTTAGGGTCCGCGAACACTGAAGCTTTCTTT.

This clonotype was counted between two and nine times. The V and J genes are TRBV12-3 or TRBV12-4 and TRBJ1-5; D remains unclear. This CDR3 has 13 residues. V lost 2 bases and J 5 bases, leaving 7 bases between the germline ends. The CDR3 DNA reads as TGTGCCAGCAGTTTATCGAGGGATCAGCCCCAGCATTTT. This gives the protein CASSLSRDQPQHF.

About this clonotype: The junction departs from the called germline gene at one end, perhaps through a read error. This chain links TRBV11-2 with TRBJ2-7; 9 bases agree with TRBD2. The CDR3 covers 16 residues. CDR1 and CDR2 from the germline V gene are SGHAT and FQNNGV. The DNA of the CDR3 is TGTGCCAGCAGTTTAGTAGGGCTAGCGGGGACCTACGAGCAGTACTTC. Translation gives CASSLVGLAGTYEQYF.

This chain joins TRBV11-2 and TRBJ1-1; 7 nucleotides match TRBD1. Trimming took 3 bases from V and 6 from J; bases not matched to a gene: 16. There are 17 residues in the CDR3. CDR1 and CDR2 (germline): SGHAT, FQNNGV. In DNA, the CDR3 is TGTGCCAGCAGCTTCATCACCCCGACAGGGAGGTTCTCTGAAGCTTTCTTT. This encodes CASSFITPTGRFSEAFF.

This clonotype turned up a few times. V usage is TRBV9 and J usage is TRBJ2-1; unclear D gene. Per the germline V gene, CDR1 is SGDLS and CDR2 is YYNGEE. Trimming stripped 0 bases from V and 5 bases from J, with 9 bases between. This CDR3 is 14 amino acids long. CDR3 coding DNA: TGTGCCAGCAGCGTAGGAGGTACCAACAATGAGCAGTTCTTC. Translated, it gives CASSVGGTNNEQFF. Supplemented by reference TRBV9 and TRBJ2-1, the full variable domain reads DSGVTQTPKHLITATGQRVTLRCSPRSGDLSVYWYQQSLDQGLQFLIQYYNGEERAKGNILERFSAQQFPDLHSELNLSSLELGDSALYFCASSVGGTNNEQFFGPGTRLTVL.

Written as DNA, the CDR3 is TGTGCCAGCAGTTACGGAGGACCAGGACCTCTCCCTTCCACAGATACGCAGTATTTT. It codes for CASSYGGPGPLPSTDTQYF. The chain links TRBV6-2 or TRBV6-3 to TRBJ2-3; TRBD2 is a possible D gene (5 bases). Germline assignment: CDR1 MNHEY and CDR2 SVGEGT. With 2 bases removed from V and 2 bases from J, the gap between germline ends came to 23 bases. The CDR3 loop spans 19 amino acids.

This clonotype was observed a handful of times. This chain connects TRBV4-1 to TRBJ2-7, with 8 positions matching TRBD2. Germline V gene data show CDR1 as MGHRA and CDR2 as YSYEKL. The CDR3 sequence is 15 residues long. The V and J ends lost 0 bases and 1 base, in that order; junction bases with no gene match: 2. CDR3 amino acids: CASSQDSGISYEQYF. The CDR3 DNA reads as TGCGCCAGCAGCCAAGATAGCGGGATTTCCTACGAGCAGTACTTC.

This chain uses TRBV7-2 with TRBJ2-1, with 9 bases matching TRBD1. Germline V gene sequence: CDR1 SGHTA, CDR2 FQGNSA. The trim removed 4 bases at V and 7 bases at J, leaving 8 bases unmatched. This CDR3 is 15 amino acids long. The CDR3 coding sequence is TGTGCCAGCAGCTCCGGACAGGGGTCATCAAATGAGCAGTTCTTC. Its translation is CASSSGQGSSNEQFF. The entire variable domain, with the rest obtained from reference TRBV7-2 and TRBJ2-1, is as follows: GAGVSQSPSNKVTEKGKDVELRCDPISGHTALYWYRQSLGQGLEFLIYFQGNSAPDKSGLPSDRFSAERTGGSVSTLTIQRTQQEDSAVYLCASSSGQGSSNEQFFGPGTRLTVL.

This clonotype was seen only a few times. The CDR3 sequence: CASSYSKSGTDYGYTF. The CDR3 bases are TGTGCCAGCAGTTACTCGAAGTCCGGGACAGACTATGGCTACACCTTC. The gene calls are TRBV6-6 and TRBJ1-2; 7 nucleotides line up with TRBD1. With 0 bases clipped from V and 3 bases from J, the junction kept 7 bases outside the gene matches. CDR3 size: 16 residues. Germline CDR1 reads MNHNY; CDR2 reads SVGAGI (reference sequence).

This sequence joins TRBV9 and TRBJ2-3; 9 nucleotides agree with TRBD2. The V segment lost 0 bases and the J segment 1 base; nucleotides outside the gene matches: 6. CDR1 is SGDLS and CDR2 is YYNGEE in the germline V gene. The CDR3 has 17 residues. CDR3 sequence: CASSVGVAGARTDTQYF. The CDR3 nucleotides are TGTGCCAGCAGCGTAGGGGTAGCGGGAGCCCGCACAGATACGCAGTATTTT.

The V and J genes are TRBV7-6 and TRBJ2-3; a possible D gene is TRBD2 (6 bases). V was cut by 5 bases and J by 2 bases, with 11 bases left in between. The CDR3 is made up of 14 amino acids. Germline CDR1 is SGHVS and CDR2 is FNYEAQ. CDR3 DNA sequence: TGTGCCAGCAGCCGACGGGACTTCACAGATACGCAGTATTTT. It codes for CASSRRDFTDTQYF.

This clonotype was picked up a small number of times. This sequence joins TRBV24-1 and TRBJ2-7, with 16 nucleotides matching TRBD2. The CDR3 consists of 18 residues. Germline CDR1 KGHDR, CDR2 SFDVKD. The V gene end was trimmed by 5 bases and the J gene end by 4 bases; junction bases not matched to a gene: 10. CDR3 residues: CATSAGGTSGRVRYEQYF. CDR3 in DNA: TGTGCCACCAGTGCCGGGGGGACTAGCGGGAGGGTCCGGTACGAGCAGTACTTC.

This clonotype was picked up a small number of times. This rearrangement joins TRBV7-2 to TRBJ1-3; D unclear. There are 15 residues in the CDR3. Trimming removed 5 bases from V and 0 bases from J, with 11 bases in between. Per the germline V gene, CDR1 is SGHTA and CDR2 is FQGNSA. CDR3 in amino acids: CASSIGRNSGNTIYF. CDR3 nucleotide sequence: TGTGCCAGCAGCATTGGGCGGAACTCTGGAAACACCATATATTTT.

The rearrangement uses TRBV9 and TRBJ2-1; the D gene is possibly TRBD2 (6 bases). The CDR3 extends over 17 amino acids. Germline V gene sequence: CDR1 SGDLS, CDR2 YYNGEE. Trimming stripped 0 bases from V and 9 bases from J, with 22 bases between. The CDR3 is CASSVDIWGEATGEQFF. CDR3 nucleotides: TGTGCCAGCAGCGTAGATATTTGGGGGGAGGCAACCGGTGAGCAGTTCTTC.

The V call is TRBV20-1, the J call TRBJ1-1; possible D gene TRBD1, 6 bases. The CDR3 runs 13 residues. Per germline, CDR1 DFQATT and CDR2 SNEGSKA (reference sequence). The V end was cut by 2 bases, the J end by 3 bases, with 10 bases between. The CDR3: CSARSEGDTEAFF. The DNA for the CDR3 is TGCAGTGCTAGATCAGAGGGGGACACTGAAGCTTTCTTT.